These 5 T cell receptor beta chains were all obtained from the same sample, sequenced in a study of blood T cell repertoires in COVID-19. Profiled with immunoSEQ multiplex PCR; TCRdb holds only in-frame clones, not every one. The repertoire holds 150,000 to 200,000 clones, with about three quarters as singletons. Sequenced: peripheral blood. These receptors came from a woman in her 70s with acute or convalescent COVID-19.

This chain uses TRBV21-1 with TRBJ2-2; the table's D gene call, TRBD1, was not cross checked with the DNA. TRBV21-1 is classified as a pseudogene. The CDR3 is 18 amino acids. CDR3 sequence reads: CASSKGDRGQGATGELFF. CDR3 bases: TGTGCCAGCAGCAAAGGCGATCGGGGACAGGGGGCCACCGGGGAGCTGTTTTTT.

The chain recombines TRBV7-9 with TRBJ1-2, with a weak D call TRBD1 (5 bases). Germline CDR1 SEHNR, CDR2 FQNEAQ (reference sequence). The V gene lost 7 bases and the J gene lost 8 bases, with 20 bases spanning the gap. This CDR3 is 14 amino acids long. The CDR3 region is CASIPDSHSSGYTF. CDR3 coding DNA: TGTGCCAGCATACCCGACAGTCATTCGTCCGGCTACACCTTC.

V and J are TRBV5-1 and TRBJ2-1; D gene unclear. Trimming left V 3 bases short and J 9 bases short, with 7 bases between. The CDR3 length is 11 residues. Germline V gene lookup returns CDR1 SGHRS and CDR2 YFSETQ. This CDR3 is CASSSLSEQFF. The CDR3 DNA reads TGCGCCAGCAGCTCCCTTAGTGAGCAGTTCTTC.

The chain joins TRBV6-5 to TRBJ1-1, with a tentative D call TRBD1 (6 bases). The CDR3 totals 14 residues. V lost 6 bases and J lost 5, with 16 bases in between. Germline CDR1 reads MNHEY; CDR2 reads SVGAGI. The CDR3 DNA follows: TGTGCCAGCAGCCCCCTCGACAGGACTACTGAAGCTTTCTTT. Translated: CASSPLDRTTEAFF.

CDR3 DNA: TGTGCCAGCAGTAGAATACAGGGATTGCAAGAGACCCAGTACTTC. This encodes CASSRIQGLQETQYF. The chain has TRBV28 and TRBJ2-5; TRBD1 might be the D (6 bases). The germline gives CDR1 MDHEN, CDR2 SYDVKM. This CDR3 has 15 residues. With 5 bases removed from V and 2 bases from J, the gap between germline ends came to 15 bases.